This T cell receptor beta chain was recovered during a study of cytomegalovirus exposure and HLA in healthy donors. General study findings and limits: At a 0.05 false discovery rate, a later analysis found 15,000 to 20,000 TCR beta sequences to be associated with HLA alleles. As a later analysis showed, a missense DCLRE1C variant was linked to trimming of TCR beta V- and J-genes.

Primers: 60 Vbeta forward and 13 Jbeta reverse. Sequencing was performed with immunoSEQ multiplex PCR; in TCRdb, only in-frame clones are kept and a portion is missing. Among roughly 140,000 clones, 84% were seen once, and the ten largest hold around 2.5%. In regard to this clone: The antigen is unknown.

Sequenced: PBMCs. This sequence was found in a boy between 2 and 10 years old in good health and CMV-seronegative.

The CDR3 is CASSFSRAQETQYF. The CDR3, as DNA: TGTGCCAGCAGCTTTTCGAGGGCACAAGAGACCCAGTACTTC. This chain uses TRBV7-3 with TRBJ2-5, with TRBD2 as a possible D gene (5 bases). The germline V and J ends were trimmed by 3 bases and 2 bases, with 10 bases remaining between them. Germline lookup yields CDR1 SGHTA and CDR2 FQGTGA. The CDR3 length is 14 residues. Full variable domain (missing parts from reference TRBV7-3 and TRBJ2-5): GAGVSQTPSNKVTEKGKYVELRCDPISGHTALYWYRQSLGQGPEFLIYFQGTGAADDSGLPNDRFFAVRPEGSVSTLKIQRTERGDSAVYLCASSFSRAQETQYFGPGTRLLVL.